A single sample gave rise to the 4 T cell receptor beta chains below, sequenced in a study of cytomegalovirus exposure and HLA in healthy donors. PCR used 60 Vbeta primers and 13 Jbeta primers. Profiled with immunoSEQ multiplex PCR; TCRdb holds only in-frame clones, not every one. Among 200,000 or so clones listed, about 77% were seen once. The sequencing input was PBMCs. These receptor sequences come from a young woman in good health and CMV-seropositive.

V usage is TRBV10-2 and J usage is TRBJ2-3; D is perhaps TRBD2 (5 bases). CDR1 WSHSY and CDR2 SAAADI come from the germline V gene. This CDR3 is built from 14 residues. V was cut by 9 bases and J by 2 bases, with 15 bases left in between. CDR3 in amino acids: CARASADSTDTQYF. CDR3 coding DNA: TGCGCCAGAGCCTCAGCGGATTCCACAGATACGCAGTATTTT.

CDR3 coding DNA: TGTGCCAGCACCGAGGGACAGGGGGCTTCACCCCTCCACTTT. This sequence encodes CASTEGQGASPLHF. V is TRBV27 and J is TRBJ1-6; 12 nucleotides align to TRBD1. J was trimmed by 9 bases and V by 7 bases; bases with no gene match: 4. The CDR3 consists of 14 residues. Per the germline V gene, CDR1 is MNHEY and CDR2 is SMNVEV (reference sequence).

Written as DNA, the CDR3 is TGTGCCAGCAGCCAAGACCTAGACACTGAAGCTTTCTTT. Translated, it gives CASSQDLDTEAFF. This chain uses TRBV14 with TRBJ1-1; D not certain. CDR1 is SGHDN, CDR2 FVKESK, per germline. The length of the CDR3 is 13 residues. V lost 0 bases, J lost 3 bases, and 5 bases lay in between. Filled out from reference TRBV14 and TRBJ1-1, the complete variable domain reads EAGVTQFPSHSVIEKGQTVTLRCDPISGHDNLYWYRRVMGKEIKFLLHFVKESKQDESGMPNNRFLAERTGGTYSTLKVQPAELEDSGVYFCASSQDLDTEAFFGQGTRLTVV.

The sample holds many counts of this clone. V gene TRBV4-2 combines with J gene TRBJ2-7; 8 nucleotides align to TRBD2. V trimming: 1 base; J trimming: 0 bases; junction bases outside the gene matches: 2. Per germline, CDR1 LGHNA and CDR2 YNFKEQ. The CDR3 contains 15 residues. CDR3 sequence: CASSQAGGASYEQYF. For the CDR3, the DNA is TGTGCCAGCAGCCAAGCGGGGGGGGCCTCCTACGAGCAGTACTTC.